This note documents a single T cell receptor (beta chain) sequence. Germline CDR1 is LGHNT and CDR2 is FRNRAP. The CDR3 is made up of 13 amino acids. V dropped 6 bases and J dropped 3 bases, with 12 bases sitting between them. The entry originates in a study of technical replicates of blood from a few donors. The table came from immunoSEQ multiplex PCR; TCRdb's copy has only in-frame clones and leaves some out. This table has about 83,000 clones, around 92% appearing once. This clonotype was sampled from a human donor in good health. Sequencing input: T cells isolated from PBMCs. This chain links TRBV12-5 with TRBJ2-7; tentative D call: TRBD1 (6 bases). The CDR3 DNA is TGTGCTAGTGGCTCGACAGGCCACTACGAGCAGTACTTC. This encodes CASGSTGHYEQYF.